This passage covers 14 T cell receptor beta chains from one sample sequenced in a study of identical twins. From the 5' RACE reads, TCRdb called clonotypes with MiXCR, one entry per CDR3 protein. The data contain fewer than 500,000 distinct CDR3 sequences, approximately 24% of them singletons. The same sample was also used in a study of T cells expressing NK-cell markers.

Specimen: CD4+ T cells sorted from blood. These TCRs come from a woman aged 18-29 years in good health.

The genes are TRBV9 and TRBJ2-5; 7 positions match TRBD2. This CDR3 has 16 amino acids. V gave up 4 bases and J gave up 3 bases; unmatched junction bases: 12. Germline values: CDR1 SGDLS, CDR2 YYNGEE. In DNA form, the CDR3 reads TGTGCCAGCAGCCTATTGGCGGGGGTTGGAGAAGAGACCCAGTACTTC. Translating gives CASSLLAGVGEETQYF.

The V call is TRBV5-1, the J call TRBJ2-7, with a possible D match to TRBD1 (6 bases). Germline V lookup: CDR1 SGHRS, CDR2 YFSETQ. V lost 3 bases and J lost 3, with 13 bases in between. The CDR3 has 14 residues. CDR3 DNA: TGCGCCAGCAGCTGGACAGCACCAAACTACGAGCAGTACTTC. It yields the protein CASSWTAPNYEQYF.

This clonotype was seen more than once but under ten times. This chain joins TRBV6-5 and TRBJ1-2; 7 nucleotides agree with TRBD1. After removal of 4 bases from V and 4 bases from J, the junction contained 9 bases not matched to a gene. This CDR3 is 15 amino acids long. Germline assignment: CDR1 MNHEY and CDR2 SVGAGI. The CDR3: CASSLGGTFPYGYTF. The CDR3, as DNA: TGTGCCAGCAGTTTAGGGGGCACCTTTCCCTATGGCTACACCTTC.

This clonotype was seen only a few times. The chain carries TRBV6-1 and TRBJ1-5; possibly TRBD1 for D (6 bases). The ends were cut back, 9 bases at V and 5 bases at J, with 14 bases in the middle. From germline, CDR1 is MNHNS and CDR2 SASEGT. The CDR3 has 13 amino acids. The CDR3 region is CASCPNRDQPQHF. CDR3 sequence (DNA): TGTGCCAGTTGTCCTAACAGGGATCAGCCCCAGCATTTT.

This sequence joins TRBV6-5 and TRBJ1-2; the D is unclear. Germline V gene data show CDR1 as MNHEY and CDR2 as SVGAGI. V was pared by 0 bases and J by 3 bases, with 11 bases between. The CDR3 spans 15 residues. The CDR3 coding sequence is TGTGCCAGCAGTTACTCGAAGGGAACCCACTATGGCTACACCTTC. This translates into CASSYSKGTHYGYTF.

This clonotype was recorded a few times. The chain links TRBV12-3 or TRBV12-4 to TRBJ2-3; no clear D. The CDR3 covers 13 residues. The ends were cut back, 3 bases at V and 6 bases at J, with 10 bases in the middle. The CDR3 bases are TGTGCCAGCAGTTTCGGGTTTCGTGATACGCAGTATTTT. Encoded protein: CASSFGFRDTQYF.

J is TRBJ2-7 and V is TRBV11-3; D may be TRBD1 or TRBD2 (5 bases each). Germline loops: CDR1 SGHNT, CDR2 YENEEA. The CDR3 spans 15 residues. The ends were cut back, 3 bases at V and 0 bases at J, with 12 bases in the middle. CDR3 DNA: TGTGCCAGCAGCTTCGCCGGGGCCCGCTCCTACGAGCAGTACTTC. It yields the protein CASSFAGARSYEQYF.

The CDR3 DNA follows: TGTGCCAGCAGCGTAGGTGTGACTAGCGGGAGTGTGACCCAGTACTTC. Translation gives CASSVGVTSGSVTQYF. V is TRBV9 and J is TRBJ2-5; 12 bases are shared with TRBD2. The CDR3 spans 16 residues. The ends lost 0 bases at V and 7 bases at J; junction bases unmatched: 7. Germline-derived CDR1 and CDR2 are SGDLS and YYNGEE. The full variable domain, its missing parts supplied by reference TRBV9 and TRBJ2-5, is DSGVTQTPKHLITATGQRVTLRCSPRSGDLSVYWYQQSLDQGLQFLIQYYNGEERAKGNILERFSAQQFPDLHSELNLSSLELGDSALYFCASSVGVTSGSVTQYFGPGTRLLVL.

This chain joins TRBV6-1 and TRBJ2-1; TRBD2 agrees at 8 bases. The CDR3 has 15 amino acids. Germline CDR1 and CDR2: MNHNS and SASEGT. V shed 6 bases, J shed 6 bases, and the junction held 10 bases outside the gene matches. CDR3 sequence: CASSRLANLGNEQFF. DNA of the CDR3: TGTGCCAGCAGCCGACTAGCGAACCTGGGCAATGAGCAGTTCTTC.

This clonotype was detected only a few times. The chain employs TRBV20-1 and TRBJ2-3; 12 bases align to TRBD2. The germline V gene has CDR1 DFQATT and CDR2 SNEGSKA (reference sequence). J gave up 6 bases and V 4 bases, and 14 bases lay outside the gene matches. The CDR3 is made up of 17 amino acids. As DNA, the CDR3 is TGCAGTGCTACCCGGGCCGGGACTAGCGGGTTTTTTGATACGCAGTATTTT. Its translation: CSATRAGTSGFFDTQYF.

This chain connects TRBV6-5 to TRBJ2-1; D uncertain. The CDR3 is 13 residues long. CDR1 MNHEY and CDR2 SVGAGI come from the germline V gene. V lost 1 base and J lost 11, with 12 bases in between. CDR3 DNA: TGTGCCAGCAGTTACTTGGGCGGAGAACAGCAGTTCTTC. Its protein product is CASSYLGGEQQFF.

The rearrangement uses TRBV3-1 and TRBJ2-1; D gene unclear. CDR1 is LGHDT and CDR2 is YNNKEL in the germline V gene (reference sequence). Trimming cost V 4 bases and J 3 bases, with 10 bases left between them. The CDR3 has 14 amino acids. The CDR3 loop reads CASSPLADYNEQFF. The CDR3 DNA is TGTGCCAGCAGCCCCCTGGCCGACTACAATGAGCAGTTCTTC.

The chain is built from TRBV4-2 and TRBJ2-1; possible D gene TRBD2, 5 bases. V was pared by 1 base and J by 7 bases, with 11 bases between. The CDR3 is 14 residues long. CDR1 is LGHNA, CDR2 YNFKEQ, per germline. The CDR3 spells CASSQGERGNEQFF. CDR3 bases: TGTGCCAGCAGCCAAGGGGAGAGAGGGAATGAGCAGTTCTTC.

This clonotype was observed a handful of times. This chain uses TRBV2 with TRBJ2-5, with D possibly being TRBD1 or TRBD2 (5 bases each). V was clipped by 7 bases and J by 4 bases, with 13 bases between them. CDR3 length: 13 amino acids. The V gene's germline CDR1 is SNHLY and CDR2 FYNNEI. CDR3 residues: CASIRDRGETQYF. CDR3 DNA: TGTGCCAGCATCCGGGACCGGGGAGAGACCCAGTACTTC. The whole variable domain, remainder taken from reference TRBV2 and TRBJ2-5, is EPEVTQTPSHQVTQMGQEVILRCVPISNHLYFYWYRQILGQKVEFLVSFYNNEISEKSEIFDDQFSVERPDGSNFTLKIRSTKLEDSAMYFCASIRDRGETQYFGPGTRLLVL.